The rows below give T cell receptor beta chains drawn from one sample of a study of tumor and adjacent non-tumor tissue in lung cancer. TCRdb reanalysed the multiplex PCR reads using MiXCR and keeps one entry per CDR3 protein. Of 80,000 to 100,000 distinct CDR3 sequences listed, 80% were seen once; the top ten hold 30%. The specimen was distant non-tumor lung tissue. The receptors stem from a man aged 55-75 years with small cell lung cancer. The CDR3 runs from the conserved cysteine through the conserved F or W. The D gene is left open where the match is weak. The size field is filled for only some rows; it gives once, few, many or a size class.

CDR3nt: TGTGCCAACAGTTACCCCGAGGATGGTGAGCAGTTCTTC
CDR3aa: CANSYPEDGEQFF
v_gene: TRBV6-6
d_gene: .
j_gene: TRBJ2-1
abundance: .

CDR3nt: TGCAGCGTTGCCTATGGGACTAGCGGGAGGGCAAAGAAACAGTACTTC
CDR3aa: CSVAYGTSGRAKKQYF
v_gene: TRBV29-1
d_gene: TRBD2
j_gene: TRBJ2-7
abundance: .

CDR3nt: TGCTGTGCCGACTCGACTAGCGAAATACATGAGCAGTTTTTC
CDR3aa: CCADSTSEIHEQFF
v_gene: TRBV20-1
d_gene: TRBD2
j_gene: TRBJ2-1
abundance: .

CDR3nt: TGTGCCAGCAGCACAACCTCCGGGACAGTCCAAGCGACCCAGTACTTC
CDR3aa: CASSTTSGTVQATQYF
v_gene: TRBV4-1
d_gene: TRBD1
j_gene: TRBJ2-5
abundance: .

CDR3nt: TGCGCCAACAGCCAAGATGTGGGGGGAGGAGGAAGGAGCACTGAAGGTTTCTTT
CDR3aa: CANSQDVGGGGRSTEGFF
v_gene: TRBV4-1
d_gene: .
j_gene: TRBJ1-1
abundance: .

CDR3nt: TGTGCCAGCAGCGACTCCGGCGGCGCCTCTTATGGCTACATCTTC
CDR3aa: CASSDSGGASYGYIF
v_gene: TRBV9
d_gene: .
j_gene: TRBJ1-2
abundance: .

CDR3nt: TGTGCCAGCAGTGACACGGGAGGGGGCAATGAGCAGTCCTTC
CDR3aa: CASSDTGGGNEQSF
v_gene: TRBV6-4
d_gene: .
j_gene: TRBJ2-1
abundance: few

CDR3nt: TGTGCCAGCAGTTTAGATAGGGGGGCTGGGGCTAACGTCCTGAGTTTC
CDR3aa: CASSLDRGAGANVLSF
v_gene: TRBV12-3/TRBV12-4
d_gene: .
j_gene: TRBJ2-6
abundance: once

CDR3nt: TGCAGCGTCAGAGGACAGTTGAACACTGAAGCTCTCTTT
CDR3aa: CSVRGQLNTEALF
v_gene: TRBV29-1
d_gene: .
j_gene: TRBJ1-1
abundance: .

CDR3nt: TGCGTCAGCTGCGAGGCTGGCCAGGGTGAGCGGTTCTTC
CDR3aa: CVSCEAGQGERFF
v_gene: TRBV10-2
d_gene: .
j_gene: TRBJ2-1
abundance: .

CDR3nt: TGCAGTGCTATCATCAGGGGGGGACTGTCCTACAATGAGCAGTTCTTC
CDR3aa: CSAIIRGGLSYNEQFF
v_gene: TRBV20-1
d_gene: .
j_gene: TRBJ2-1
abundance: once

CDR3nt: TGTGCCATCAGATTAGAGGCGGCGGGCCTAGATATCTTC
CDR3aa: CAIRLEAAGLDIF
v_gene: TRBV11-2
d_gene: .
j_gene: TRBJ2-1
abundance: .

CDR3nt: TGTGCCAGAAGCCAAGTATCAGGGAACAATGAGCAGTTATTC
CDR3aa: CARSQVSGNNEQLF
v_gene: TRBV4-2
d_gene: .
j_gene: TRBJ2-1
abundance: .

CDR3nt: TGTGCCAGCACTACGAGGACTAGCGGAAGCACAGATACGCAGTATTTT
CDR3aa: CASTTRTSGSTDTQYF
v_gene: TRBV12-3/TRBV12-4
d_gene: TRBD2
j_gene: TRBJ2-3
abundance: medium-sized

CDR3nt: TGTGCCAGTAGCACGGGGACAGGGGCCAGCTACATCTTC
CDR3aa: CASSTGTGASYIF
v_gene: TRBV5-6
d_gene: TRBD1
j_gene: TRBJ1-2
abundance: .

CDR3nt: TGTGCCAGCAGTTCTGATATCAGGGACTCTGGGGCCAATGTCCTAACTTTC
CDR3aa: CASSSDIRDSGANVLTF
v_gene: TRBV12-3/TRBV12-4
d_gene: .
j_gene: TRBJ2-6
abundance: .

CDR3nt: TGTGCCAGCAGCTCGGGATTGGATGAGCAGTTCTTC
CDR3aa: CASSSGLDEQFF
v_gene: TRBV5-4
d_gene: .
j_gene: TRBJ2-1
abundance: once

CDR3nt: TGTACCAGCAGGACGAGTAACACCGGGGAGCTATTTTTT
CDR3aa: CTSRTSNTGELFF
v_gene: TRBV6-6
d_gene: .
j_gene: TRBJ2-2
abundance: .

CDR3nt: TGTGCCATCAGTGAGGGAGCAGCCTCCAACGGTGGCTACACCTTC
CDR3aa: CAISEGAASNGGYTF
v_gene: TRBV10-3
d_gene: .
j_gene: TRBJ1-2
abundance: many

CDR3nt: TGTGCCAGCAGCTTAGAGGGGCGGTTGGGTGAAAAACTGTTTTTT
CDR3aa: CASSLEGRLGEKLFF
v_gene: TRBV7-9
d_gene: .
j_gene: TRBJ1-4
abundance: many

CDR3nt: TGTGTCAGCGGCCGATCCGGGACAGGGGGCGAGCAGTACTTC
CDR3aa: CVSGRSGTGGEQYF
v_gene: TRBV12-3/TRBV12-4
d_gene: TRBD1
j_gene: TRBJ2-7
abundance: once

CDR3nt: TGTGACAGCAGTTTCTCTGGGACAGACAACGGGGAACTGTTTTTT
CDR3aa: CDSSFSGTDNGELFF
v_gene: TRBV12-3/TRBV12-4
d_gene: TRBD1
j_gene: TRBJ2-2
abundance: .

CDR3nt: TGTGCCAGCAGCTTAGTCCGGGAGACCGGGGAGCTGTATTTT
CDR3aa: CASSLVRETGELYF
v_gene: TRBV11-2
d_gene: .
j_gene: TRBJ2-2
abundance: .

CDR3nt: TGCAATGCCACATTCAACGAGGGTACGCAGTATTTT
CDR3aa: CNATFNEGTQYF
v_gene: TRBV20-1
d_gene: .
j_gene: TRBJ2-3
abundance: .

CDR3nt: TGTGCCAGCCATAATGGACTAGCGGAGGGCACAGATACGCAGTATTTT
CDR3aa: CASHNGLAEGTDTQYF
v_gene: TRBV12-3/TRBV12-4
d_gene: TRBD2
j_gene: TRBJ2-3
abundance: .

CDR3nt: TGTGCCAGCAATGAACTCGTGGGGTGTCTACCGACGACCCGGACAGTAGGCTACACCTTC
CDR3aa: CASNELVGCLPTTRTVGYTF
v_gene: TRBV6-1
d_gene: .
j_gene: TRBJ1-2
abundance: .

CDR3nt: TGTGCCAGCAAGCTAACGGGAGCCCCTATGGAGTTGTACTTC
CDR3aa: CASKLTGAPMELYF
v_gene: TRBV6-2/TRBV6-3
d_gene: .
j_gene: TRBJ2-7
abundance: .

CDR3nt: TGTGCCAGCAGCCGAGGTGGGGGTAGCGGGAGTTGGTTAGAGACCCAGTACTTC
CDR3aa: CASSRGGGSGSWLETQYF
v_gene: TRBV5-4
d_gene: TRBD2
j_gene: TRBJ2-5
abundance: once

CDR3nt: TGTGCCAGCAGCTTAGGAGTGGCGGGAGGCTACTACTACAATGTACAGTTCTTC
CDR3aa: CASSLGVAGGYYYNVQFF
v_gene: TRBV11-2
d_gene: TRBD2
j_gene: TRBJ2-1
abundance: .

CDR3nt: TGTGTCAGCAACTCCGTCGCGAACATCGGGGAGCTGTTTTTT
CDR3aa: CVSNSVANIGELFF
v_gene: TRBV5-4
d_gene: .
j_gene: TRBJ2-2
abundance: .

CDR3nt: TGTGCTAGCAGCTTAGTGACAGCCCAGAGCACTTACAATGAGCAGTTCTTC
CDR3aa: CASSLVTAQSTYNEQFF
v_gene: TRBV11-2
d_gene: .
j_gene: TRBJ2-1
abundance: .

CDR3nt: TGCAGTACCGGGGGGAGGACAGGCTACAATGAGCAGTTCTTC
CDR3aa: CSTGGRTGYNEQFF
v_gene: TRBV20-1
d_gene: .
j_gene: TRBJ2-1
abundance: .

CDR3nt: TGTGCCAGCGTCTTGGGCCCGGCGGGAGGGGTTCCAGATACGCATTATTTT
CDR3aa: CASVLGPAGGVPDTHYF
v_gene: TRBV11-2
d_gene: TRBD2
j_gene: TRBJ2-3
abundance: .

CDR3nt: TGCGCCAGCAGCTTAGGTATAGATAGCAATCAGCCCCAGCATTTT
CDR3aa: CASSLGIDSNQPQHF
v_gene: TRBV13
d_gene: .
j_gene: TRBJ1-5
abundance: .

CDR3nt: TGCAACGTCGGCGGGGATACGCAGCATTTT
CDR3aa: CNVGGDTQHF
v_gene: TRBV29-1
d_gene: .
j_gene: TRBJ1-5
abundance: .

CDR3nt: TGCAGCGTTATTGGTGGGGCAGGTGAAGATACGCAGTATTTT
CDR3aa: CSVIGGAGEDTQYF
v_gene: TRBV29-1
d_gene: .
j_gene: TRBJ2-3
abundance: .

CDR3nt: TGCAGCGTGGGCCAGGACAGATACAATGAGCAGTTCTTT
CDR3aa: CSVGQDRYNEQFF
v_gene: TRBV29-1
d_gene: .
j_gene: TRBJ2-1
abundance: .

CDR3nt: TGTGCCAGCAGCCAAAACGACGGAAGCTCCTATAATCCACCTCCCCACTTT
CDR3aa: CASSQNDGSSYNPPPHF
v_gene: TRBV13
d_gene: .
j_gene: TRBJ1-6
abundance: .

CDR3nt: TGTGTCAGCAGCCCCGGGGGACCTCTAAGAGATATGCAGTATTTT
CDR3aa: CVSSPGGPLRDMQYF
v_gene: TRBV4-2
d_gene: .
j_gene: TRBJ2-3
abundance: .

CDR3nt: TGCGCCAGCAGTGAGTCGGGTACTAGCGGTACCCTCTCTGGGGCCAATGTCCTGACTTTC
CDR3aa: CASSESGTSGTLSGANVLTF
v_gene: TRBV10-2
d_gene: TRBD2
j_gene: TRBJ2-6
abundance: .

CDR3nt: TGTGCCAGGAGCCAAGCGGGACTAGCAGACAGCTCCTACAATGAGCAGTTCTTC
CDR3aa: CARSQAGLADSSYNEQFF
v_gene: TRBV14
d_gene: TRBD2
j_gene: TRBJ2-1
abundance: .

CDR3nt: TGTGCCAGCAGAGCGGGAGAGCCTAATCAGCCCCAGCATTTT
CDR3aa: CASRAGEPNQPQHF
v_gene: TRBV12-3/TRBV12-4
d_gene: .
j_gene: TRBJ1-5
abundance: .

CDR3nt: TGTGCCAGCAGCGTAGGACTAGCGGGATGGCGGTACAATGAGCAGTTCTTC
CDR3aa: CASSVGLAGWRYNEQFF
v_gene: TRBV7-9
d_gene: TRBD2
j_gene: TRBJ2-1
abundance: once

CDR3nt: TGTGCCAGTAACATGGGAGATACGCAGTATTTT
CDR3aa: CASNMGDTQYF
v_gene: TRBV6-5
d_gene: .
j_gene: TRBJ2-3
abundance: .

CDR3nt: TGTGCCAGCAGCTTAGGACTACATACCACAGATACGCAGTATTTT
CDR3aa: CASSLGLHTTDTQYF
v_gene: TRBV7-8
d_gene: .
j_gene: TRBJ2-3
abundance: many

CDR3nt: TGCAGTGTTGATGGACAGGGGTCTGCGGATTTTGTGACGCAGTACTTC
CDR3aa: CSVDGQGSADFVTQYF
v_gene: TRBV29-1
d_gene: TRBD1
j_gene: TRBJ2-5
abundance: .

CDR3nt: TGTGCCAGGAAACTGGCGGGAGATGATGACGGGGAGCTGTTTTTT
CDR3aa: CARKLAGDDDGELFF
v_gene: TRBV4-2
d_gene: TRBD2
j_gene: TRBJ2-2
abundance: once

CDR3nt: TGTGCCAGCGGCATCTCCGGGGCCGAAGATACGCAGTATTTT
CDR3aa: CASGISGAEDTQYF
v_gene: TRBV11-3
d_gene: .
j_gene: TRBJ2-3
abundance: .

CDR3nt: TGTGCCAGCAGTTACGGGCTAGCGGCCACAGATAGGCAATATTTT
CDR3aa: CASSYGLAATDRQYF
v_gene: TRBV6-6
d_gene: TRBD2
j_gene: TRBJ2-3
abundance: .

CDR3nt: TGTACCAGCAACCCGGGACTAGGGTACGAGCAGTACTTC
CDR3aa: CTSNPGLGYEQYF
v_gene: TRBV11-2
d_gene: TRBD2
j_gene: TRBJ2-7
abundance: .

CDR3nt: TGCAGTGCAGCGGGACAGGTCGGGGAGATCCAATACTTC
CDR3aa: CSAAGQVGEIQYF
v_gene: TRBV20-1
d_gene: .
j_gene: TRBJ2-5
abundance: .

CDR3nt: TGTGCCAGCAGCGTTAGCGGATCCACTTACAATGAGCAGTTCTTC
CDR3aa: CASSVSGSTYNEQFF
v_gene: TRBV7-8
d_gene: .
j_gene: TRBJ2-1
abundance: many